A selection of T cell receptor beta chains follows, all from one sample in a study of T cell changes during pregnancy in multiple sclerosis. Generated by immunoSEQ multiplex PCR, the TCRdb table keeps only in-frame clones and is missing some. The sample has around 130,000 clones, roughly 96% seen once; the top ten hold around 0.46%. Here the sequenced sample was peripheral blood, taken after pregnancy. The receptors come from a female donor with multiple sclerosis, enrolled in a pregnancy study. Both conserved end residues are part of each CDR3.

j_call v_call cdr3_aa
TRBJ2-7 TRBV9 CASSPTGTGGFGQYF
TRBJ2-3 TRBV5-1 CASRVDTDTQYF
TRBJ2-5 TRBV5-6 CASSLGGLQETQYF
TRBJ2-3 TRBV6-1 CASSGLRQAPDTQYF
TRBJ2-7 TRBV9 CASSVGRSSYEQYF
TRBJ2-1 TRBV13 CASSLGANEQFF
TRBJ2-7 TRBV7-2 CASSLAGTGAYEQYF
TRBJ2-7 TRBV27 CASSPGLAGSEQYF
TRBJ2-7 TRBV10-1 CASPLRDRDEQYF
TRBJ2-7 TRBV2 CASSDTSGNYEQYF
TRBJ2-3 TRBV14 CASSQGRGLNVGDTQYF
TRBJ1-2 TRBV4-2 CASSQGDRGYGYTF
TRBJ2-7 TRBV28 CASSPKGEAGLWYEQYF
TRBJ2-1 TRBV7-8 CASSLGIGTSGFF
TRBJ1-2 TRBV7-2 CASTQFRYGYTF
TRBJ2-2 TRBV5-4 CASSSLTGELFF
TRBJ2-1 TRBV2 CASSGSASFAGYNEQFF
TRBJ2-7 TRBV28 CASTVSGTSGYEQYF
TRBJ2-1 TRBV7-9 CASSLAGLVPLNEQFF
TRBJ2-7 TRBV7-2 CASSHGRLAGTYEQYF
TRBJ2-5 TRBV5-1 CASSLGQGWETQYF
TRBJ2-4 TRBV6-1 CASSEGTGWAKNIQYF
TRBJ2-7 TRBV4-2 CASSQRTGVVHEQYF